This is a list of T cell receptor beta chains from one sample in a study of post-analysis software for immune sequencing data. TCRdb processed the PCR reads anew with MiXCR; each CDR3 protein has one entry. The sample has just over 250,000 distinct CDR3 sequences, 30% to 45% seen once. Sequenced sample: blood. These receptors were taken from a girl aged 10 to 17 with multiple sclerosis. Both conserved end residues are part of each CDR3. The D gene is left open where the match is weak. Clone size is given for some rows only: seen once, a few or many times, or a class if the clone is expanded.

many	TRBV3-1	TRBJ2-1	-	CASSQSGFPFF	TGTGCCAGCAGCCAGTCCGGGTTCCCGTTCTTC
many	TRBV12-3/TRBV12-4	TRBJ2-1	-	CASSLDAREQFF	TGTGCCAGCAGTTTAGATGCCCGGGAGCAGTTCTTC
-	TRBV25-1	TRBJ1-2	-	CASSDTRAGYGYTF	TGTGCCAGCAGTGATACCAGGGCCGGCTATGGCTACACCTTC
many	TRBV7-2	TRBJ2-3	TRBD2	CASSLTSGGARYTQYF	TGTGCCAGCAGCTTAACTAGCGGGGGGGCCAGGTATACGCAGTATTTT
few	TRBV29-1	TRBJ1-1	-	CSVETLRVGNTEAFF	TGCAGCGTTGAAACCCTCAGGGTGGGGAACACTGAAGCTTTCTTT
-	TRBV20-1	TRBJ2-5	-	CSARAIETQYF	TGCAGTGCTAGGGCCATAGAGACCCAGTACTTC
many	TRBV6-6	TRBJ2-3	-	CASSRGQEDTQYF	TGTGCCAGCAGCCGGGGCCAGGAAGATACGCAGTATTTT
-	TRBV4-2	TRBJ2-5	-	CASSQERANGQETQYF	TGTGCCAGCAGCCAAGAAAGGGCTAACGGCCAAGAGACCCAGTACTTC
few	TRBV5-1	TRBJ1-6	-	CASSLGSEGLSYNSPLHF	TGCGCCAGCAGCTTGGGATCCGAGGGTCTCTCCTATAATTCACCCCTCCACTTT
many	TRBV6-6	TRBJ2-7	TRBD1	CASRQGIRTYEQYF	TGTGCCAGCAGACAGGGGATAAGAACCTACGAGCAGTACTTC
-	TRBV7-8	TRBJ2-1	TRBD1	CASSLTGTGLYNEQFF	TGTGCCAGCAGCTTGACCGGGACAGGACTCTACAATGAGCAGTTCTTC
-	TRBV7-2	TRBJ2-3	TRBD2	CASSDYSGGESDTQYF	TGTGCCAGCAGCGACTATAGCGGGGGGGAGTCAGATACGCAGTATTTT
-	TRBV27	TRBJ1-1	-	CASSSLGQLNTEAFF	TGTGCCAGCAGTTCCCTAGGACAGCTGAACACTGAAGCTTTCTTT
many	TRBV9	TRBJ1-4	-	CASSTDGNEKLFF	TGTGCCAGCAGCACCGACGGGAATGAAAAACTGTTTTTT
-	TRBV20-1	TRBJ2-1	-	CSARDPVVSSYNEQFF	TGCAGTGCTAGAGATCCAGTGGTAAGCTCCTACAATGAGCAGTTCTTC
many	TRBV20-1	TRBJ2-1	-	CSARRPYNEQFF	TGCAGTGCTAGACGGCCTTACAATGAGCAGTTCTTC
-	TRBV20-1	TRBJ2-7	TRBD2	CSAQRDFYEQYF	TGCAGTGCTCAGCGGGACTTTTACGAGCAGTACTTC
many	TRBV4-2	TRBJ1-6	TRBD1	CASSPLDRVPISPLHF	TGTGCCAGCAGCCCGCTGGACAGGGTGCCTATTTCACCCCTCCACTTT
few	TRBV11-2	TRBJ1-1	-	CASSLEQVLNTEAFF	TGTGCCAGCAGCTTAGAACAGGTGTTGAACACTGAAGCTTTCTTT
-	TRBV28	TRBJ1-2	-	CASSLSGDGYGYTF	TGTGCCAGCAGTTTATCGGGGGACGGCTATGGCTACACCTTC
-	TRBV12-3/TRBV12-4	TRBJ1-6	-	CASSLVGVANSPLHF	TGTGCCAGCAGTTTAGTGGGGGTCGCGAATTCACCCCTCCACTTT
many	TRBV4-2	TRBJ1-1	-	CASSQGGADTEAFF	TGTGCCAGCAGCCAGGGGGGCGCAGACACTGAAGCTTTCTTT
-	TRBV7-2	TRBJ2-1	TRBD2	CASSPSGRGKFF	TGTGCCAGCAGCCCCAGCGGGAGGGGCAAGTTCTTC
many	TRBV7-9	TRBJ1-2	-	CASSFSGALNYGYTF	TGTGCCAGCAGCTTCAGTGGCGCATTAAACTATGGCTACACCTTC
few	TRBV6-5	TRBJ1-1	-	CASTDGMNTEAFF	TGTGCCAGCACGGATGGGATGAACACTGAAGCTTTCTTT
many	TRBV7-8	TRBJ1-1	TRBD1	CASSVDSRGAEAFF	TGTGCCAGCAGCGTAGACTCCAGGGGGGCGGAAGCTTTCTTT
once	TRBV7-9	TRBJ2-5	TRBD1	CASSPRQGEGKETQYF	TGTGCCAGCAGCCCACGACAGGGGGAAGGGAAAGAGACCCAGTACTTC
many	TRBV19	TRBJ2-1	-	CASSKPQSYNEQFF	TGTGCCAGTAGTAAGCCACAGTCCTACAATGAGCAGTTCTTC
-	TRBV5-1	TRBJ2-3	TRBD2	CASSLGKLAGTDTQYF	TGCGCCAGCAGCTTGGGAAAACTAGCGGGCACAGATACGCAGTATTTT
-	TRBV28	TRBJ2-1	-	CASSLSSPLEQFF	TGTGCCAGCAGTTTATCTAGCCCTCTTGAGCAGTTCTTC
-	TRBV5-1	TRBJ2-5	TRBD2	CASSLGTSSLQETQYF	TGCGCCAGCAGCCTTGGGACTAGCAGTCTTCAAGAGACCCAGTACTTC
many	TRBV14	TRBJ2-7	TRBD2	CASSGAGGPEDEQYF	TGTGCCAGCAGTGGCGCGGGAGGGCCGGAGGACGAGCAGTACTTC
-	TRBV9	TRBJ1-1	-	CASSVSPAGVEAFF	TGTGCCAGCAGCGTAAGTCCCGCAGGGGTTGAAGCTTTCTTT
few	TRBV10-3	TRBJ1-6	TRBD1	CAISRTPGQDGSSPLHF	TGTGCCATCAGTCGAACTCCGGGACAGGACGGGAGTTCACCCCTCCACTTT
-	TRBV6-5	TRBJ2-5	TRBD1	CASSPGGQGWEQYF	TGTGCCAGCAGTCCAGGGGGACAGGGGTGGGAGCAGTACTTC
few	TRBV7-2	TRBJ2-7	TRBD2	CASSHRGGARSYEQYF	TGTGCCAGCAGCCATCGGGGGGGGGCGCGCTCCTACGAGCAGTACTTC
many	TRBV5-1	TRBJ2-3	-	CASSLVGSGDTQYF	TGTGCCAGCAGCTTAGTAGGTAGCGGAGATACGCAGTATTTT
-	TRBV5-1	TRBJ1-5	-	CASSPGPESGQPQHF	TGCGCCAGCAGCCCTGGACCAGAAAGTGGTCAGCCCCAGCATTTT
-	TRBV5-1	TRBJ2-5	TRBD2	CASSPTSGRGQYF	TGCGCCAGCAGCCCGACTAGCGGGCGGGGCCAGTACTTC
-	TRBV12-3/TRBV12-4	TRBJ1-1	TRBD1	CASRGQGAGRAEAFF	TGTGCCAGCAGGGGACAGGGGGCAGGTAGGGCAGAAGCTTTCTTT
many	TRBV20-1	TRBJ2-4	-	CSAREETSGIQYF	TGCAGTGCTAGAGAGGAGACATCGGGCATTCAGTACTTC
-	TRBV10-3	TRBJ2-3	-	CAISVKRESDTQYF	TGTGCCATCAGTGTCAAAAGGGAGTCAGATACGCAGTATTTT
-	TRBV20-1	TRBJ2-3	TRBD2	CSATSGRVKDTQYF	TGCAGTGCTACTAGCGGGAGGGTTAAAGATACGCAGTATTTT
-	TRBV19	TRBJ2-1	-	CASSIVTSSSEQFF	TGTGCCAGTAGTATAGTTACTAGCTCTAGTGAGCAGTTCTTC
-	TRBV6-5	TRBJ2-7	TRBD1	CASSYPPRDSNYEQYF	TGTGCCAGCAGTTACCCACCAAGGGACAGCAACTACGAGCAGTACTTC
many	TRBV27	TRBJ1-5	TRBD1	CASSSWTGGSGHSQPQHF	TGTGCCAGCAGTTCATGGACAGGGGGCTCGGGTCACAGTCAGCCCCAGCATTTT
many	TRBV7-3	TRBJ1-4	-	CASSLTGDNEKLFF	TGTGCCAGCAGCTTAACTGGGGATAATGAAAAACTGTTTTTT
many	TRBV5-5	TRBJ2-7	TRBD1	CASSAGQGIPYEQYF	TGTGCCAGCAGCGCCGGACAGGGAATTCCCTACGAGCAGTACTTC
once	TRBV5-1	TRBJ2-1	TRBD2	CASSLVSSGGWNEQFF	TGCGCCAGCAGCTTGGTGTCTAGCGGGGGATGGAATGAGCAGTTCTTC
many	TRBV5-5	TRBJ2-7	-	CASSLSAGMITHEQYF	TGTGCCAGCAGCTTGTCGGCGGGTATGATTACCCACGAGCAGTACTTC
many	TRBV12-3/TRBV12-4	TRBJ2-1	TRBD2	CASSQSEGTSGNEQFF	TGTGCCAGCAGTCAGAGCGAAGGGACTAGCGGGAATGAGCAGTTCTTC
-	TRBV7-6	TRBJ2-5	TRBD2	CASSLGLAGQETQYF	TGTGCCAGCAGCTTAGGACTAGCGGGGCAAGAGACCCAGTACTTC
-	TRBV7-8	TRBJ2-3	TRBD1	CASSAQGAGADTQYF	TGTGCCAGCAGCGCCCAGGGGGCGGGCGCAGATACGCAGTATTTT
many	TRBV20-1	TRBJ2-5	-	CSARLRGTQETQYF	TGCAGTGCTCGGTTAAGGGGAACCCAAGAGACCCAGTACTTC
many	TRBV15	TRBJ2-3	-	CATSREGGTDTQYF	TGTGCCACCAGCAGAGAAGGGGGAACAGATACGCAGTATTTT
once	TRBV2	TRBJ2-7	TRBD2	CASSEGYSGGTYEQYF	TGTGCCAGCAGTGAAGGGTATAGCGGGGGAACCTACGAGCAGTACTTC
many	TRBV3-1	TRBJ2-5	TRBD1	CASSQDRDRPGGGTQYF	TGTGCCAGCAGCCAAGATCGGGACAGGCCTGGAGGGGGGACCCAGTACTTC
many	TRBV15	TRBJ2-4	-	CATSRDRTPGVQYF	TGTGCCACCAGCAGAGATAGGACCCCGGGGGTTCAGTACTTC
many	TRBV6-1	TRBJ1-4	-	CASTKEGQSAATNEKLFF	TGTGCCAGCACCAAGGAGGGACAATCGGCTGCAACTAATGAAAAACTGTTTTTT
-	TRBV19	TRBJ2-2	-	CASSPSKRTGELFF	TGTGCCAGTAGTCCATCCAAGAGGACCGGGGAGCTGTTTTTT